This section outlines one TCR beta chain sequence together with its context. The source of the sample is a study of blood T cell repertoires in COVID-19. Study-level information: Samples came from the United States, Italy and Spain, spanning acute and convalescent COVID-19. The analysed material was cDNA or gDNA that came from T cells, B-cell-depleted T cells, or PBMCs.

As processed by the authors: By means of reference gene primer amplification, nucleated cell counts were estimated. Generated by immunoSEQ multiplex PCR, the TCRdb table keeps only in-frame clones and is missing some. Clonal size and the V and J genes are those of that table, whereas D and trimming came from the DNA. Of a few hundred thousand clones detected, around nine tenths appear once; the ten largest clones hold about 1.8%. The CDR3 is 15 amino acids. V shed 3 bases, J shed 5 bases, and the junction held 4 bases outside the gene matches. Germline CDR1 and CDR2: SEHNR and FQNEAQ (reference sequence).

The specimen sequenced was PBMCs or T cells enriched from blood (not recorded which). The TCR comes from a woman younger than 45 who had recovered from COVID-19. The chain uses TRBV7-9 and TRBJ2-2; 9 bases fit TRBD2. As DNA, the CDR3 is TGTGCCAGCAGCTTCGGCGGGGGGGGAACCGGGGAGCTGTTTTTT. Amino acid sequence: CASSFGGGGTGELFF.